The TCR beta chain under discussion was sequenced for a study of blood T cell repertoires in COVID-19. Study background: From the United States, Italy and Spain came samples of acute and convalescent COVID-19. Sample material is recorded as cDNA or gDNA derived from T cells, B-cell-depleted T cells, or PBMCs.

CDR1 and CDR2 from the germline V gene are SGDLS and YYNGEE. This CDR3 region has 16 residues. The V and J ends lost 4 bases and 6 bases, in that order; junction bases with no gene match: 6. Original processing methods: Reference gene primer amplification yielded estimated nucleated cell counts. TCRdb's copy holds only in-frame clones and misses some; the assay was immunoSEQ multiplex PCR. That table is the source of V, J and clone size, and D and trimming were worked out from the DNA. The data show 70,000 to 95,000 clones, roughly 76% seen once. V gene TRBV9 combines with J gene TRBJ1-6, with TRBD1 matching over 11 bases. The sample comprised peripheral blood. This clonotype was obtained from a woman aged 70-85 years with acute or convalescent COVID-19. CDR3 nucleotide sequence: TGTGCCAGCAGCCCAACAGGGACAGGGGGTAATTCACCCCTCCACTTT. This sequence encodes CASSPTGTGGNSPLHF. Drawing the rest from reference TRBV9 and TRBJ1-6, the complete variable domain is DSGVTQTPKHLITATGQRVTLRCSPRSGDLSVYWYQQSLDQGLQFLIQYYNGEERAKGNILERFSAQQFPDLHSELNLSSLELGDSALYFCASSPTGTGGNSPLHFGNGTRLTVT.